A single sample is the source of the 17 T cell receptor beta chains below, sequenced in a study of human T cells and chemical hapten exposure. Before extraction, the whole blood was not fractionated, and total RNA was taken from it. TCRdb called the 5' RACE reads again in MiXCR, with one record for every CDR3 protein. The sample carries 120,000 to 150,000 distinct CDR3 sequences, around 4.1% recorded once. Receptors were obtained from a female donor in good health.

Many counts were recorded for this clonotype. The rearrangement links TRBV6-1 to TRBJ2-3; no definite D call. Per germline, CDR1 MNHNS and CDR2 SASEGT. The V end was cut by 2 bases, the J end by 0 bases, with 9 bases between. The CDR3 is made up of 15 amino acids. CDR3 DNA: TGTGCCAGCAGTGAACACCCCACTAGCACAGATACGCAGTATTTT. Protein product: CASSEHPTSTDTQYF.

This clonotype has at least ten counts. This chain links TRBV5-1 with TRBJ1-1; D might be TRBD1 (6 bases). V lost 7 bases and J 5 bases, leaving 15 bases between the germline ends. CDR3 length: 13 amino acids. CDR1 and CDR2 from the germline V gene are SGHRS and YFSETQ. The DNA of the CDR3 is TGCGCCAGCCGACCGGGGGGCGAAACTGAAGCTTTCTTT. Amino acids: CASRPGGETEAFF.

This clonotype has just a few counts. This may arise from a read error, as a much more abundant clone is one base away. This chain joins TRBV6-2 or TRBV6-3 and TRBJ2-7, with no clear D. Germline-derived CDR1 and CDR2 are MNHEY and SVGEGT. Trimming cost V 4 bases and J 5 bases, with 18 bases left between them. This CDR3 comprises 15 residues. CDR3 loop: CASSFRSDGSDEQYF. The DNA of the CDR3 is TGTGCCAGCAGTTTTCGTTCGGACGGGTCCGACGAGCAGTACTTC.

The sample holds many counts of this clonotype. The CDR3: CAISESINVFVNTEAFF. Written as DNA, the CDR3 is TGTGCCATCAGTGAGTCAATAAATGTTTTTGTGAACACTGAAGCTTTCTTT. The genes are TRBV10-3 and TRBJ1-1; D remains ambiguous. V lost 0 bases and J 0 bases, leaving 14 bases between the germline ends. This CDR3 has 17 residues. CDR1 is ENHRY, CDR2 SYGVKD, per germline.

In its sample, this clonotype was seen many times. The chain combines TRBV28 with TRBJ1-1; possibly TRBD1 for D (5 bases). V was shortened by 6 bases and J by 5 bases, with 16 bases between the two germline ends. The CDR3 is 14 residues long. Germline V gives CDR1 MDHEN, CDR2 SYDVKM. The CDR3 region is CASRHSGTWTEAFF. Here the CDR3 DNA reads TGTGCCAGCAGGCACTCTGGGACTTGGACTGAAGCTTTCTTT.

This clonotype was counted ten times or more. The rearrangement joins TRBV2 to TRBJ2-7; 8 positions match TRBD1. The CDR3 loop spans 15 amino acids. J was trimmed by 2 bases and V by 3 bases; bases with no gene match: 6. The germline V gene encodes CDR1 SNHLY and CDR2 FYNNEI. The CDR3 loop is CASSEFQGATYEQYF. The CDR3 DNA follows: TGTGCCAGCAGTGAGTTCCAGGGGGCAACCTACGAGCAGTACTTC.

This clonotype was seen many times. This sequence joins TRBV20-1 and TRBJ2-2; D is undetermined. The germline CDR1 and CDR2 sequences are DFQATT and SNEGSKA (reference sequence). Trimming pared 0 bases from V and 2 bases from J, leaving 16 bases between. The length of the CDR3 is 17 residues. The CDR3 DNA sequence: TGCAGTGCTAGAGATCATGGCAGAAGGTTAAACACCGGGGAGCTGTTTTTT. It encodes CSARDHGRRLNTGELFF.

This clonotype was detected many times. The J gene is TRBJ2-6, the V gene TRBV7-2, with a tentative D call TRBD2 (6 bases). CDR3 length equals 17 residues. Between the trimmed V and J ends, which lost 5 bases and 2 bases, there was a span of 16 bases. From germline, CDR1 is SGHTA and CDR2 FQGNSA. CDR3 residues: CASSTYGGFAGANVLTF. CDR3 coding DNA: TGTGCCAGCAGCACATATGGGGGGTTTGCTGGGGCCAACGTCCTGACTTTC.

This clonotype was counted many times. V usage is TRBV20-1 and J usage is TRBJ1-5; D not resolved. The germline V gene has CDR1 DFQATT and CDR2 SNEGSKA (reference sequence). V lost 0 bases and J 4 bases, leaving 7 bases between the germline ends. The CDR3 totals 13 residues. The CDR3 region is CSAREDGNQPQHF. The CDR3 DNA is TGCAGTGCTAGAGAGGATGGGAATCAGCCCCAGCATTTT.

This clonotype was detected ten times or more. This chain joins TRBV5-1 and TRBJ2-3; TRBD1 might be the D (6 bases). Germline values: CDR1 SGHRS, CDR2 YFSETQ. The germline V and J ends were trimmed by 1 base and 4 bases, with 19 bases remaining between them. The CDR3 contains 17 residues. The CDR3 nucleotides read TGCGCCAGCAGCTTGTGGATGAGTACAGGGCGAGCAGATACGCAGTATTTT. Encoded protein: CASSLWMSTGRADTQYF.

This clonotype was counted ten times or more. The rearrangement links TRBV15 to TRBJ2-6, with 7 nucleotides matching TRBD2. Germline-derived CDR1 and CDR2 are LNHNV and YYDKDF (reference sequence). This CDR3 region has 18 residues. The V and J ends lost 3 bases and 0 bases, in that order; junction bases with no gene match: 8. The CDR3 region is CATSRTGGTLSGANVLTF. The CDR3 bases are TGTGCCACCAGCAGGACGGGAGGAACCCTCTCTGGGGCCAACGTCCTGACTTTC.

This clonotype was seen a few times. CDR3 DNA: TGTGCCAGCAGTTACCGGGGGCAGGGGGGGAACAATGAGCAGTTCTTC. Amino acid sequence: CASSYRGQGGNNEQFF. The chain recombines TRBV12-3 or TRBV12-4 with TRBJ2-1, with D possibly called TRBD1 or TRBD2 (7 bases each). The germline V and J ends were trimmed by 4 bases and 5 bases, with 18 bases remaining between them. The CDR3 spans 16 residues.

This clonotype appeared many times. The CDR3 DNA reads TGCAGCGTTGGGGGGGAATTGAAAAAACTGTTTTTT. It encodes CSVGGELKKLFF. The chain is built from TRBV29-1 and TRBJ1-4; a possible D gene is TRBD1 (5 bases). This CDR3 region has 12 residues. V lost 4 bases and J 9 bases, leaving 12 bases between the germline ends. Germline V gene lookup returns CDR1 SQVTM and CDR2 ANQGSEA.

A few counts support this clonotype. A read error may be the cause here, since a much bigger clone is one base away. The chain is built from TRBV3-1 and TRBJ2-3; 9 nucleotides align to TRBD2. Trimming removed 0 bases from V and 2 bases from J; junction bases left unmatched: 6. Germline V gives CDR1 LGHDT, CDR2 YNNKEL (reference sequence). There are 17 residues in the CDR3. In DNA form, the CDR3 reads TGTGCCAGCAGCCAAGACGGCGGGGGGGGACTCACAGATACGCAGTATTTT. It specifies CASSQDGGGGLTDTQYF.

This clonotype was found many times. The V and J genes are TRBV12-3 or TRBV12-4 and TRBJ2-3; 9 bases match TRBD1. V shed 5 bases and J 10 bases; nucleotides not matched to a gene: 16. This CDR3 spans 16 amino acids. CDR3 bases: TGTGCCAGCAGTCTTAGGACAGGGGTCCTGGGGTATGCGCAGTATTTT. Translated: CASSLRTGVLGYAQYF.

There are many counts of this clonotype. The chain has TRBV19 and TRBJ1-2; 8 bases agree with TRBD1. In germline, CDR1 is LNHDA, CDR2 SQIVND (reference sequence). CDR3 size: 14 residues. Trimming cost V 6 bases and J 2 bases; bases outside gene matches: 5. DNA of the CDR3: TGTGCCAGTAGGTCCGGACAGGGAAACTATGGCTACACCTTC. Translated: CASRSGQGNYGYTF.

About this clonotype itself: This may arise from a read error, as a much more abundant clone is one base away. The chain uses TRBV27 and TRBJ2-1, with TRBD2 matching over 8 bases. Unmatched junction bases numbered 8, after V lost 5 bases and J lost 2 bases. Germline loops: CDR1 MNHEY, CDR2 SMNVEV (reference sequence). CDR3 size: 16 residues. The chain's CDR3 is CASSTVAGSAYNEQFF. CDR3 bases: TGTGCCAGCAGTACCGTAGCGGGGAGCGCCTACAATGAGCAGTTCTTC.